This T cell receptor (beta chain) derives from a study of T-cell reconstitution after alpha-beta-depleted transplantation in children. As for this clonotype: The antigen is not known.

The ends lost 8 bases at V and 1 base at J; junction bases unmatched: 10. Germline V gene data show CDR1 as DFQATT and CDR2 as SNEGSKA (reference sequence). The CDR3 spans 16 residues. General study findings and limits: In patients about two months after transplant, alpha-beta T cells reportedly arose from several hundred expanded graft clones. High day-60 TCRbeta diversity in some patients came from surviving recipient T cells and thymic progenitors. Newly made T cells mostly supplied T-cell counts and diversity one year after transplant.

As it was prepared, the TCRbeta library received unique molecular identifiers. TCRdb reprocessed the PCR reads via MiXCR and lists one record per CDR3 protein. The data hold around 420,000 distinct CDR3 sequences, with around 15% observed a single time. This TCR was recovered from a boy in the first two years of life who had a stem cell transplant for Wiskott-Aldrich syndrome, so the T cells may come from the graft donor. This sequence joins TRBV20-1 and TRBJ2-1, with TRBD2 matching 11 bases. Here the sequenced sample was PBMCs, mostly from graft donor cells, taken 360 days after TCRalphabeta/CD19-depleted stem cell transplant. CDR3 coding DNA: TGCAGTTTACTGTTAGCGGGAGGGCCTTCCTACAATGAGCAGTTCTTC. Amino acids: CSLLLAGGPSYNEQFF.